The 21 T cell receptor beta chains in this list originate from one sample, sequenced in a study of blood T cell repertoires in COVID-19. Clones were read by immunoSEQ multiplex PCR, and TCRdb kept only the in-frame ones, dropping some. The table has tens of thousands of clones, over 60% seen once. Input material: peripheral blood. All receptors derive from a young man with COVID-19, enrolled during active disease.

The chain employs TRBV27 and TRBJ2-7; TRBD2 is a possible D gene (6 bases). This CDR3 comprises 17 residues. Between the trimmed V and J ends, which lost 5 bases and 2 bases, there was a span of 22 bases. Germline assignment: CDR1 MNHEY and CDR2 SMNVEV (reference sequence). Here the CDR3 DNA reads TGTGCCAGCAGTAGGTCGGTAGGAGGCGGGACGCCCTACGAGCAGTACTTC. Its translation: CASSRSVGGGTPYEQYF.

The chain combines TRBV3-1 (or the pseudogene TRBV3-2) with TRBJ1-3; a possible D gene is TRBD1 (6 bases). The CDR3 runs to 14 residues. With 4 bases removed from V and 4 bases from J, the gap between germline ends came to 11 bases. The germline V gene encodes CDR1 LGHDT and CDR2 YNNKEL (reference sequence). The CDR3 here is CASSRTVLGNTIYF. Written as DNA, the CDR3 is TGTGCCAGCAGCCGGACAGTGCTGGGAAACACCATATATTTT.

The chain combines TRBV9 with TRBJ2-2, with D possibly TRBD2 on 5 matching bases. V gave up 3 bases and J gave up 6 bases, with 15 bases separating them. CDR1 is SGDLS, CDR2 YYNGEE, per germline. CDR3 length: 15 amino acids. The CDR3 nucleotides are TGTGCCAGCAGCGCCCGACGGGAAGGAGCCGGGGAGCTGTTTTTT. Translation gives CASSARREGAGELFF.

This rearrangement joins TRBV27 to TRBJ2-7, with 7 bases lining up with TRBD1. The CDR3 is 15 residues long. The V segment lost 5 bases and the J segment 2 bases; nucleotides outside the gene matches: 9. Germline values: CDR1 MNHEY, CDR2 SMNVEV (reference sequence). CDR3: CASSTYRGNPYEQYF. Here the CDR3 DNA reads TGTGCCAGCAGTACGTACAGGGGTAATCCCTACGAGCAGTACTTC.

This sequence joins TRBV5-1 and TRBJ1-5; 8 bases align to TRBD1. The junction had 8 bases not matched to a gene; V was cut back by 3 bases and J by 6 bases. The CDR3 extends over 15 amino acids. The germline V gene encodes CDR1 SGHRS and CDR2 YFSETQ. The CDR3 DNA reads TGCGCCAGCAGCTCCGGACAGGGTGGTGCTCAGCCCCAGCATTTT. This gives the protein CASSSGQGGAQPQHF.

The V call is TRBV5-1, the J call TRBJ2-7, with TRBD1 as a possible D gene (6 bases). The germline CDR1 and CDR2 sequences are SGHRS and YFSETQ. This CDR3 comprises 14 residues. Trimming pared 4 bases from V and 2 bases from J, leaving 13 bases between. CDR3 amino acids: CASSNRDTTYEQYF. The CDR3 region has the DNA TGCGCCAGCAGCAACCGGGACACTACCTACGAGCAGTACTTC. Complete variable domain (other parts from reference TRBV5-1 and TRBJ2-7): KAGVTQTPRYLIKTRGQQVTLSCSPISGHRSVSWYQQTPGQGLQFLFEYFSETQRNKGNFPGRFSGRQFSNSRSEMNVSTLELGDSALYLCASSNRDTTYEQYFGPGTRLTVT.

Only one count was recorded for this clone. The V and J genes are TRBV5-1 and TRBJ2-7; TRBD1 matches 12 bases. The germline V gene encodes CDR1 SGHRS and CDR2 YFSETQ. The J segment lost 6 bases and the V segment lost 5 bases, leaving 9 bases of the junction unmatched. The CDR3 extends over 15 amino acids. The CDR3 DNA sequence: TGCGCCAGCAGAAGGGACAGGGGGCCGGGGGCCGAGCAGTACTTC. Protein sequence: CASRRDRGPGAEQYF.

This clone appeared a few times. The chain employs TRBV9 and TRBJ2-7; 9 nucleotides line up with TRBD1. The V gene end was trimmed by 0 bases and the J gene end by 2 bases; junction bases not matched to a gene: 12. CDR1 is SGDLS and CDR2 is YYNGEE in the germline V gene. The CDR3 totals 18 residues. CDR3 sequence (DNA): TGTGCCAGCAGCGTAGGACCCGGGACAGGGAGGACTACCTACGAGCAGTACTTC. Residues: CASSVGPGTGRTTYEQYF.

The chain recombines TRBV7-9 with TRBJ2-3; D is perhaps TRBD2 (5 bases). This CDR3 is 15 amino acids long. Germline CDR1 is SEHNR and CDR2 is FQNEAQ (reference sequence). Trimming took off 1 base at V and 3 bases at J, with 11 bases between the two ends. CDR3 bases: TGTGCCAGCAGCTTAGATGGCGGGTTGACAGATACGCAGTATTTT. Protein: CASSLDGGLTDTQYF.

The chain combines TRBV10-3 with TRBJ2-5, with a weak D call TRBD2 (6 bases). Germline V lookup: CDR1 ENHRY, CDR2 SYGVKD. The CDR3 is 16 residues long. Trimming left V 2 bases short and J 5 bases short, with 18 bases between. The CDR3 coding sequence is TGTGCCATCAGTGAGGGAACGGGAGCCTTGTGGGAGACCCAGTACTTC. It encodes CAISEGTGALWETQYF.

The rearrangement links TRBV27 to TRBJ1-2, with TRBD1 as a possible D gene (5 bases). V was trimmed by 2 bases and J by 7 bases, leaving 5 bases between them. The CDR3 runs 11 residues. CDR1 and CDR2 (germline): MNHEY, SMNVEV (reference sequence). CDR3 protein: CASSLQGGYTF. In DNA form, the CDR3 reads TGTGCCAGCAGTTTACAGGGTGGCTACACCTTC.

The V call is TRBV28, the J call TRBJ1-2; possible D gene TRBD1, 6 bases. This CDR3 is built from 15 residues. Germline CDR1 is MDHEN and CDR2 is SYDVKM. V was cut by 3 bases and J by 5 bases, with 16 bases left in between. The DNA of the CDR3 is TGTGCCAGCAGTTTGCTCTCTGGACAGCGTTATGGCTACACCTTC. Protein: CASSLLSGQRYGYTF.

This clone was seen a single time. The V and J genes are TRBV6-5 and TRBJ2-1; tentative D call: TRBD2 (6 bases). CDR3 size: 12 residues. V was shortened by 0 bases and J by 12 bases, with 9 bases between the two germline ends. Germline loops: CDR1 MNHEY, CDR2 SVGAGI. The CDR3 is CASSYSAGRQFF. The CDR3 nucleotides are TGTGCCAGCAGTTACTCGGCGGGACGGCAGTTCTTC.

The chain is built from TRBV2 and TRBJ2-2; D might be TRBD1 (5 bases). The germline CDR1 and CDR2 sequences are SNHLY and FYNNEI. Trimming removed 7 bases from V and 1 base from J, with 10 bases in between. The CDR3 has 14 residues. This CDR3 reads CASKDRLNTGELFF. The CDR3 DNA is TGTGCCAGCAAAGACAGATTGAACACCGGGGAGCTGTTTTTT.

The chain recombines TRBV7-3 with TRBJ2-1; 7 bases match TRBD1. The CDR3 contains 14 residues. The V and J ends lost 5 bases and 7 bases, in that order; junction bases with no gene match: 8. Germline CDR1 and CDR2: SGHTA and FQGTGA. The CDR3 nucleotides read TGTGCCAGCAGCCCCAGACAGGGCGCAAATGAGCAGTTCTTC. Amino acids: CASSPRQGANEQFF. The full variable domain, in which reference TRBV7-3 and TRBJ2-1 provide the parts outside the CDR3, is GAGVSQTPSNKVTEKGKYVELRCDPISGHTALYWYRQSLGQGPEFLIYFQGTGAADDSGLPNDRFFAVRPEGSVSTLKIQRTERGDSAVYLCASSPRQGANEQFFGPGTRLTVL.

CDR3 sequence: CASSRGTGGFYEQYF. DNA for the CDR3: TGTGCCAGTAGTAGGGGGACAGGGGGTTTTTACGAGCAGTACTTC. The chain uses TRBV19 and TRBJ2-7; TRBD1 aligns across 11 bases. The CDR3 has 15 amino acids. Germline CDR1 is LNHDA and CDR2 is SQIVND (reference sequence). Losses at the gene ends were 4 bases for V and 4 bases for J; bases not matched to a gene: 6.

This sequence joins TRBV6-5 and TRBJ1-2; the D is unclear. V shed 6 bases and J shed 5 bases, with 7 bases lying between them. In germline, CDR1 is MNHEY, CDR2 SVGAGI. This CDR3 contains 11 residues. The CDR3 region has the DNA TGTGCCAGCAGACGACTATATGGCTACACCTTC. It yields the protein CASRRLYGYTF.

The chain carries TRBV4-2 and TRBJ1-2; 8 bases line up with TRBD1. This CDR3 has 16 amino acids. The V gene's germline CDR1 is LGHNA and CDR2 YNFKEQ. After removal of 1 base from V and 4 bases from J, the junction contained 8 bases not matched to a gene. The CDR3: CASSQGDGRGLYGYTF. CDR3 coding DNA: TGTGCCAGCAGCCAAGGGGACGGCAGGGGGCTCTATGGCTACACCTTC.

The V gene is TRBV19, the J gene TRBJ2-2; D remains unclear. Germline V CDR1 and CDR2: LNHDA, SQIVND (reference sequence). With 7 bases removed from V and 4 bases from J, the gap between germline ends came to 7 bases. This CDR3 has 12 amino acids. As DNA, the CDR3 is TGTGCCAGTACCGTGAGCACCGGGGAGCTGTTTTTT. Translated, it gives CASTVSTGELFF.

The V call is TRBV29-1, the J call TRBJ2-5, with 12 bases identical to TRBD2. Trimming at V came to 3 bases and at J to 5 bases, leaving 7 bases not matched to a gene. Germline V gene lookup returns CDR1 SQVTM and CDR2 ANQGSEA. The CDR3 consists of 15 residues. CDR3 nucleotide sequence: TGCAGCGTTGAGAGACTAGCGGGAGTTGGGGAGACCCAGTACTTC. Encoded protein: CSVERLAGVGETQYF.

This clone was detected only once. The rearrangement uses TRBV30 and TRBJ2-5; D is possibly TRBD1 (5 bases). This CDR3 spans 13 amino acids. Germline V gene lookup returns CDR1 GTSNPN and CDR2 SVGIG (reference sequence). V was cut by 3 bases and J by 5 bases, with 13 bases left in between. The CDR3 region is CAWSLGDPETQYF. DNA for the CDR3: TGTGCCTGGAGCCTAGGGGATCCGGAGACCCAGTACTTC.